Listed below are T cell receptor beta chains from one sample, sequenced in a study of T-cell memory formation after mild COVID-19. Each CDR3 protein gets one entry after TCRdb re-called the 5' RACE reads with MiXCR. The data contain 270,000 or so distinct CDR3 sequences, 16% of them singletons. The specimen was PBMCs or a T cell subset sorted from them (not recorded which). The receptors stem from a man younger than 30 who had mild COVID-19 (a few samples of this study predate the infection). Cell type and time point are not known. CDR3s include the opening cysteine and the closing phenylalanine or tryptophan. D genes are given only for firm matches. Some rows have no size entry. The others give once, few or many, or a class for an expanded clone.

TRBJ2-1	-	TRBV27	few	CASSFRDLNEQFF	TGTGCCAGCAGTTTCAGGGATCTCAATGAGCAGTTCTTC
TRBJ2-1	TRBD1	TRBV7-2	-	CASSVGQGRGEQFF	TGTGCCAGCAGCGTCGGACAGGGGCGAGGTGAGCAGTTCTTC
TRBJ2-3	TRBD2	TRBV5-1	-	CASSSPHWRGGNADTQYF	TGCGCCAGCAGCTCCCCCCACTGGCGGGGGGGCAACGCAGATACGCAGTATTTT
TRBJ2-5	TRBD1	TRBV7-9	-	CASSPLEGGAETQYF	TGTGCCAGCAGTCCCCTTGAAGGGGGCGCGGAGACCCAGTACTTC
TRBJ2-5	TRBD2	TRBV7-9	many	CASSLLSGGAGTQYF	TGTGCCAGCAGCCTCCTCAGCGGGGGGGCAGGGACCCAGTACTTC
TRBJ2-1	-	TRBV5-6	-	CASSLSGTREFF	TGTGCCAGCAGCTTGTCGGGGACGAGAGAGTTCTTC
TRBJ1-5	TRBD1	TRBV4-1	-	CASRRTGGLPSNQPQHF	TGCGCCAGCAGGAGGACAGGGGGCCTTCCCAGCAATCAGCCCCAGCATTTT
TRBJ2-3	-	TRBV9	-	CASSVVGITQDTQYF	TGTGCCAGCAGCGTAGTCGGGATTACCCAAGATACGCAGTATTTT
TRBJ2-5	TRBD2	TRBV12-3/TRBV12-4	-	CASSQGRAGAGTQYF	TGTGCCAGCAGTCAGGGACGAGCGGGGGCGGGGACCCAGTACTTC
TRBJ2-3	-	TRBV7-2	-	CASNLASGPVDTQYF	TGTGCCAGCAATTTAGCGTCGGGGCCAGTAGATACGCAGTATTTT
TRBJ1-2	TRBD1	TRBV12-3/TRBV12-4	few	CASSLYAGGTGYTF	TGTGCCAGCAGTTTATACGCAGGGGGTACTGGCTACACCTTC
TRBJ2-1	-	TRBV20-1	-	CSARVGNLREQFF	TGCAGTGCTAGAGTTGGAAATCTGCGGGAGCAGTTCTTC
TRBJ1-1	-	TRBV30	few	CAYLPPVTEAFF	TGTGCCTACCTACCCCCGGTGACTGAAGCTTTCTTT
TRBJ2-5	-	TRBV15	-	CATSVPTRETQYF	TGTGCCACCAGCGTACCCACTAGGGAGACCCAGTACTTC
TRBJ1-1	-	TRBV28	few	CAISRGQNTEAFF	TGTGCCATATCTAGGGGACAGAACACTGAAGCTTTCTTT
TRBJ1-2	TRBD1	TRBV6-5	few	CASSYTPDRGYGYTF	TGTGCCAGCAGCTACACCCCTGACAGGGGTTACGGCTACACCTTC
TRBJ1-1	TRBD1	TRBV7-8	few	CASSAQGARGTEAFF	TGTGCCAGCAGCGCCCAGGGGGCGCGGGGCACTGAAGCTTTCTTT
TRBJ2-5	TRBD2	TRBV18	-	CASSRGPRGETQYF	TGTGCCAGCTCACGTGGACCGCGGGGGGAGACCCAGTACTTC
TRBJ2-3	-	TRBV7-2	-	CASRPPGAIDTQYF	TGTGCCAGCAGGCCCCCAGGGGCGATAGATACGCAGTATTTT
TRBJ1-5	-	TRBV4-2	-	CASSQLRGSDQPQHF	TGTGCCAGCAGCCAATTACGGGGTTCTGATCAGCCCCAGCATTTT
TRBJ1-2	-	TRBV21-1	-	CASSKVTFWVGLYYGYTF	TGTGCCAGCAGCAAAGTCACTTTCTGGGTCGGACTCTACTATGGCTACACCTTC
TRBJ2-2	-	TRBV4-1	few	CASSQASYTGELFF	TGCGCCAGCAGCCAAGCCAGCTACACCGGGGAGCTGTTTTTT
TRBJ2-1	TRBD1	TRBV5-1	-	CASSLEGTGGNEQFF	TGCGCCAGCAGCTTGGAGGGGACAGGGGGGAATGAGCAGTTCTTC
TRBJ2-1	-	TRBV11-3	-	CASSLDTGQGGIFEQFF	TGTGCCAGCAGCCTCGACACTGGGCAGGGCGGAATATTTGAGCAGTTCTTC
TRBJ2-2	-	TRBV5-1	few	CASSLGPANTGELFF	TGCGCCAGCAGCTTGGGCCCAGCAAACACCGGGGAGCTGTTTTTT
TRBJ2-3	-	TRBV7-2	many	CASSLVAWDTQYF	TGTGCCAGCAGCTTAGTAGCTTGGGATACGCAGTATTTT
TRBJ1-5	TRBD1	TRBV6-6	-	CASSPGQGAIQPQHF	TGTGCCAGCAGTCCCGGACAGGGGGCAATTCAGCCCCAGCATTTT
TRBJ2-1	-	TRBV28	-	CASSLRSEQFF	TGTGCCAGCAGTTTAAGGTCCGAGCAGTTCTTC
TRBJ2-5	TRBD1	TRBV12-3/TRBV12-4	few	CASRGTGEGETQYF	TGTGCCAGCAGGGGGACAGGGGAAGGAGAGACCCAGTACTTC
TRBJ1-2	-	TRBV19	few	CASSTGASGANYGYTF	TGTGCCAGTAGTACCGGAGCGTCGGGGGCTAACTATGGCTACACCTTC
TRBJ2-7	-	TRBV4-2	-	CASSQVAAGEQYF	TGTGCCAGCAGCCAAGTGGCCGCGGGGGAGCAGTACTTC
TRBJ2-4	-	TRBV12-3/TRBV12-4	few	CASTKNIQYF	TGTGCCAGCACAAAAAACATTCAGTACTTC
TRBJ1-2	-	TRBV9	few	CASSVEGAYYGYTF	TGTGCCAGCAGCGTAGAAGGGGCTTACTATGGCTACACCTTC
TRBJ1-1	-	TRBV7-2	-	CASSLLSGDTEAFF	TGTGCCAGCAGCTTACTTTCCGGGGACACTGAAGCTTTCTTT
TRBJ2-2	-	TRBV6-6	-	CASGTGYTGELFF	TGTGCCAGCGGTACAGGGTACACCGGGGAGCTGTTTTTT
TRBJ1-1	TRBD1	TRBV7-3	few	CASSSPGGNTEAFF	TGTGCCAGCAGCTCTCCAGGGGGAAACACTGAAGCTTTCTTT
TRBJ1-2	TRBD1	TRBV25-1	-	CASSGPRTGGASYGYTF	TGTGCCAGCAGCGGCCCCCGGACAGGGGGCGCGAGCTATGGCTACACCTTC
TRBJ2-5	TRBD2	TRBV7-8	-	CASSPLGGRRETQYF	TGTGCCAGCAGCCCCCTGGGAGGGAGGCGTGAGACCCAGTACTTC
TRBJ2-1	TRBD1	TRBV5-1	many	CASSWTGGGLYNEQFF	TGCGCCAGCAGCTGGACAGGGGGTGGGCTCTACAATGAGCAGTTCTTC
TRBJ2-3	-	TRBV7-2	-	CASSLVSGTDTQYF	TGTGCCAGCAGCTTAGTCTCAGGGACAGATACGCAGTATTTT
TRBJ2-5	TRBD1	TRBV5-1	-	CASSKDRAQETQYF	TGCGCCAGCAGCAAAGACAGGGCACAAGAGACCCAGTACTTC
TRBJ1-1	-	TRBV5-1	few	CASSRAVEGVYTEAFF	TGCGCCAGCAGCCGGGCGGTGGAGGGGGTTTACACTGAAGCTTTCTTT